The 9 T cell receptor beta chains below were found in one sample sequenced in a study of T cell repertoires in cytomegalovirus infection. TCRdb recomputed calls from the reads with MiXCR, one row per CDR3 protein. The sample has over 45,000 distinct CDR3 sequences, 20% to 25% seen once. Antigens of these TCRs are unknown. The specimen was CD8+ T cells from cultured PBMCs, collected from culture after CMV antigen stimulation. The receptors stem from a human donor in good health (CMV status not recorded). Some clones in this sample may be carry-over from other donors' samples.

This clonotype was recorded at least ten times. V is TRBV7-6 and J is TRBJ2-1; D is ambiguous. V dropped 0 bases and J dropped 7 bases, with 7 bases sitting between them. The germline V gene encodes CDR1 SGHVS and CDR2 FNYEAQ. There are 13 residues in the CDR3. CDR3 nucleotide sequence: TGTGCCAGCAGCTTAGCGCTTACGAATGAGCAGTTCTTC. Protein product: CASSLALTNEQFF.

A word on this clonotype: The germline gene is not matched at one end of the junction; a read error may be the cause. V gene TRBV24-1 combines with J gene TRBJ2-5, with D unclear. The length of the CDR3 is 13 residues. CDR1 and CDR2 (germline): KGHDR, SFDVKD. The CDR3: CATTDSTFGTQYF. In DNA, the CDR3 is TGTGCCACCACTGATTCCACCTTTGGGACCCAGTACTTC.

The CDR3 nucleotides are TGTGCCAGCAGCTTAGTTAGGCAGGCGCTCAATCAGCCCCAGCATTTT. This codes for CASSLVRQALNQPQHF. The chain has TRBV7-6 and TRBJ1-5; D is undetermined. CDR3 size: 16 residues. Germline V gene sequence: CDR1 SGHVS, CDR2 FNYEAQ. The V end lost 1 base, the J end lost 3 bases, and 13 bases lay between the germline ends. Complete variable domain (other parts from reference TRBV7-6 and TRBJ1-5): GAGVSQSPRYKVTKRGQDVALRCDPISGHVSLYWYRQALGQGPEFLTYFNYEAQQDKSGLPNDRFSAERPEGSISTLTIQRTEQRDSAMYRCASSLVRQALNQPQHFGDGTRLSIL.

CDR3 sequence reads: CAASSFFPEGTGYNEQFF. The CDR3 nucleotides are TGTGCCGCCAGCAGCTTTTTTCCTGAGGGGACAGGGTACAATGAGCAGTTCTTC. The chain carries TRBV7-9 and TRBJ2-1; 9 bases are a match to TRBD1. Unmatched junction bases numbered 21, after V lost 11 bases and J lost 4 bases. The CDR3 is 18 amino acids. Germline-derived CDR1 and CDR2 are SEHNR and FQNEAQ (reference sequence). Variable domain in full (rest from reference TRBV7-9 and TRBJ2-1): DTGVSQNPRHKITKRGQNVTFRCDPISEHNRLYWYRQTLGQGPEFLTYFQNEAQLEKSRLLSDRFSAERPKGSFSTLEIQRTEQGDSAMYLCAASSFFPEGTGYNEQFFGPGTRLTVL.

This clonotype was found a few times. The chain has TRBV7-2 and TRBJ2-5; unclear D gene. The V end was cut by 5 bases, the J end by 0 bases, with 13 bases between. Germline CDR1 and CDR2: SGHTA and FQGNSA. This CDR3 comprises 15 residues. The CDR3 region has the DNA TGTGCCAGCAGCCCATCCCCCGGGTACCAAGAGACCCAGTACTTC. Its protein product is CASSPSPGYQETQYF.

This clonotype was seen only a few times. The chain employs TRBV27 and TRBJ2-1; perhaps TRBD1 as D (5 bases). The CDR3 totals 14 residues. Trimming shortened V by 0 bases and J by 12 bases, and 15 bases separated the two germline ends. Germline V CDR1 and CDR2: MNHEY, SMNVEV (reference sequence). The CDR3 is CASSLSRGGSTQFF. DNA for the CDR3: TGTGCCAGCAGTTTATCAAGGGGCGGTTCGACGCAGTTCTTC.

This sequence joins TRBV7-8 and TRBJ2-7, with 7 nucleotides matching TRBD2. The CDR3 consists of 14 residues. With 1 base clipped from V and 3 bases from J, the junction kept 3 bases outside the gene matches. The germline V gene encodes CDR1 SGHVS and CDR2 FQNEAQ. DNA for the CDR3: TGTGCCAGCAGCTTAGAGAGCGGGAACTACGAGCAGTACTTC. Its protein product is CASSLESGNYEQYF.

The chain recombines TRBV7-2 with TRBJ2-7; 8 positions agree with TRBD2. There are 17 residues in the CDR3. Germline V gene lookup returns CDR1 SGHTA and CDR2 FQGNSA. V gave up 10 bases and J gave up 5 bases; unmatched junction bases: 22. CDR3 protein: CATAPRLRQREYHEQYF. In nucleotides, the CDR3 is TGTGCCACCGCTCCACGTCTTCGACAGCGGGAGTATCACGAGCAGTACTTC.

Only a few counts were recorded for this clonotype. The genes are TRBV15 and TRBJ2-6, with D perhaps matching TRBD1 (6 bases). The CDR3 has 16 amino acids. V was trimmed by 5 bases and J by 2 bases, leaving 13 bases between them. In germline, CDR1 is LNHNV, CDR2 YYDKDF (reference sequence). CDR3 sequence (DNA): TGTGCCACCAGCCCGAAGGCAGGGGCTGGGGCCAACGTCCTGACTTTC. Encoded protein: CATSPKAGAGANVLTF.